The 14 T cell receptor beta chains below come from one sample, sequenced in a study of tumor-infiltrating lymphocytes in glioblastoma multiforme. TCR beta libraries were built from RNA through three nested multiplex PCR rounds using modified ARM-PCR. MiXCR, applied by TCRdb to the multiplex PCR reads, yields one record per CDR3 protein. The sample lists about 9,600 distinct CDR3 sequences, less than 80% occurring once. Sequencing was carried out using brain tumor tissue. All receptors derive from a male donor with glioblastoma.

Regarding this clonotype: Just one base apart from a much larger clone, this may be a read error. V usage is TRBV24-1 and J usage is TRBJ2-7; D unclear. Germline V lookup: CDR1 KGHDR, CDR2 SFDVKD. The CDR3 covers 11 residues. CDR3 sequence reads: CATSDLYEQCF. CDR3 bases: TGTGCCACCAGTGATTTGTACGAGCAGTGCTTC.

As to this clonotype: One end of the junction does not line up with germline, which may come from a read error. The J gene is TRBJ2-1, the V gene TRBV29-1; D uncertain. Per germline, CDR1 SQVTM and CDR2 ANQGSEA. CDR3 length: 13 amino acids. The CDR3: CTVHAITGNKQFF. The CDR3 bases are TGCACCGTTCACGCGATTACTGGTAATAAGCAGTTCTTC.

This clonotype was seen more than once but under ten times. This chain joins TRBV29-1 and TRBJ2-3, with D possibly TRBD1 on 6 matching bases. Germline assignment: CDR1 SQVTM and CDR2 ANQGSEA. The CDR3 is 13 amino acids. V lost 4 bases and J 8 bases, leaving 16 bases between the germline ends. CDR3 bases: TGCAGCGTTGTCTGGGTTGGGACACTTACGCAGTATTTT. As protein: CSVVWVGTLTQYF.

This clonotype appeared once. The chain uses TRBV5-6 and TRBJ2-1; 7 bases align to TRBD2. Germline V CDR1 and CDR2: SGHDT, YYEEEE. Trimming took 2 bases from V and 4 from J; bases not matched to a gene: 15. The CDR3 has 18 amino acids. The CDR3 protein is CASSFVQGASGLYNEQFF. Written as DNA, the CDR3 is TGTGCCAGCAGCTTTGTACAAGGGGCTAGCGGTTTATACAATGAGCAGTTCTTC.

This clonotype is classed as medium-sized (0.01 to 0.1%). The V call is TRBV4-1, the J call TRBJ2-7; the D gene is possibly TRBD1 (5 bases). Trimming removed 5 bases from V and 6 bases from J, with 14 bases in between. The germline CDR1 and CDR2 sequences are MGHRA and YSYEKL. The CDR3 consists of 13 residues. The CDR3 region is CASSRQGRGEQYF. DNA of the CDR3: TGCGCCAGCAGCAGGCAGGGTAGGGGCGAGCAGTACTTC.

Concerning this clonotype itself: In this CDR3 the conserved last residue, phenylalanine or tryptophan, is missing, so a read error is likely. No DNA is shown, since the ends of the CDR3 on it are uncertain; the CDR3 is the one TCRdb lists. The chain couples TRBV6-2 or TRBV6-3 to TRBJ2-3. Germline CDR1 and CDR2: MNHEY and SVGEGT. The CDR3 is 14 residues long, counting both termini. This chain's CDR3 is CASSTTPNTDTKYL.

This clonotype is classed as medium-sized. This chain connects TRBV7-8 to TRBJ2-7; D might be TRBD2 (5 bases). This CDR3 comprises 14 residues. Trimming stripped 8 bases from V and 3 bases from J, with 17 bases between. Germline CDR1 is SGHVS and CDR2 is FQNEAQ. The CDR3 is CASQLGTADYEQYF. The CDR3 DNA follows: TGTGCCAGCCAACTAGGAACAGCTGACTACGAGCAGTACTTC.

The gene calls are TRBV11-1 and TRBJ1-2; tentatively, D is TRBD1 (6 bases). Germline V gene sequence: CDR1 SGHAT, CDR2 FQDESV (reference sequence). CDR3 length: 15 residues. V dropped 5 bases and J dropped 4 bases, with 17 bases sitting between them. The DNA for the CDR3 is TGTGCCAGCAGCCCCGGGGGGCAGTCGGCCTATGGCTACACCTTC. It is translated as CASSPGGQSAYGYTF.

At least ten counts were recorded for this clonotype. The V and J genes are TRBV23-1 and TRBJ1-6; D gene ambiguous. TRBV23-1 qualifies as an ORF whose function is uncertain. The V and J ends lost 0 bases and 7 bases respectively, with 10 bases between them. CDR3 length: 15 residues. The CDR3 sequence is CASSQSSGYNSPLHF. CDR3 nucleotide sequence: TGCGCCAGCAGTCAATCGTCAGGCTACAATTCACCCCTCCACTTT.

This clonotype appeared a single time. The junction shows a germline mismatch at one end, possibly a read error. The chain employs TRBV5-5 and TRBJ2-1; D unresolved. The CDR3 is made up of 16 amino acids. Germline assignment: CDR1 SGHKS and CDR2 YYEKEE (reference sequence). Here the CDR3 DNA reads TGTGCCAGCAGCTTTTCTGGCAGGAACCTAGACAATGAGCAATTCTTC. This encodes CASSFSGRNLDNEQFF.

This chain links TRBV11-2 with TRBJ2-7; D ambiguous. CDR3 length: 15 amino acids. Germline lookup yields CDR1 SGHAT and CDR2 FQNNGV. The V gene lost 6 bases and the J gene lost 2 bases, with 17 bases spanning the gap. The CDR3 DNA reads as TGTGCCAGCAGTTTATCCGGCGGCGCTACCTACGAGCAGTACTTC. Protein product: CASSLSGGATYEQYF.

The rearrangement links TRBV4-1 to TRBJ1-6; D gene uncertain. CDR3 length: 15 residues. Germline CDR1 is MGHRA and CDR2 is YSYEKL. The V and J ends lost 8 bases and 13 bases respectively, with 24 bases between them. The CDR3 sequence is CASQNLASMVSPLHF. Here the CDR3 DNA reads TGCGCCAGCCAAAACCTGGCATCTATGGTTTCGCCCCTCCACTTT.

This clonotype ranks as medium-sized (0.01 to 0.1%). The chain uses TRBV20-1 and TRBJ2-1; 8 bases align to TRBD1. CDR1 is DFQATT and CDR2 is SNEGSKA in the germline V gene (reference sequence). The length of the CDR3 is 14 residues. V was clipped by 3 bases and J by 3 bases; unmatched bases: 4. The CDR3 loop is CSARDREHYNEQFF. CDR3 nucleotide sequence: TGCAGTGCTAGGGACAGGGAACACTACAATGAGCAGTTCTTC.

As for this clonotype: With a much larger clone just one base away, this may be a read error. This chain uses TRBV11-3 with TRBJ1-2; D not resolved. This CDR3 spans 12 amino acids. Looked up from germline, CDR1 is SGHNT and CDR2 is YENEEA. The DNA of the CDR3 is TGTGTCAGCAGCTCCCTAAGCTATGGCTACACCTTC. Its translation: CVSSSLSYGYTF.